The 20 T cell receptor beta chains listed next were all sequenced from one sample in a study of shared clonotypes between healthy human individuals. CD45RO-negative CD8 cells positively selected for CCR7 made up the naive population, which excluded terminally differentiated effector memory CD45RA+ cells. TCRdb's table, derived via immunoSEQ multiplex PCR, lists solely in-frame clones and lacks some. Counted here are some 630,000 clones, 95% to 96% occurring once; the ten biggest clones make up around 0.1%. The material sequenced was naive CD8+ T cells sorted from blood. All receptors come from a woman aged 25 to 39 in good health.

Here the CDR3 reads CASSLGVMVGYTF. The CDR3 DNA reads as TGTGCCAGCAGTTTAGGGGTGATGGTAGGCTACACCTTC. V usage is TRBV28 and J usage is TRBJ1-2; no definite D call. Trimming pared 2 bases from V and 8 bases from J, leaving 12 bases between. Germline V gene sequence: CDR1 MDHEN, CDR2 SYDVKM. The CDR3 sequence is 13 residues long.

A word on this clone: The sample has other DNA sequences that encode this CDR3 too. J is TRBJ1-3 and V is TRBV9; no clear D gene. The CDR3 consists of 12 residues. The V end lost 3 bases, the J end lost 1 base, and 2 bases lay between the germline ends. Germline CDR1 is SGDLS and CDR2 is YYNGEE. The CDR3 sequence: CASSGSGNTIYF. The CDR3 DNA reads TGTGCCAGCAGCGGGTCTGGAAACACCATATATTTT.

The rearrangement links TRBV28 to TRBJ1-1; 8 bases are a match to TRBD1. The CDR3 has 14 amino acids. CDR1 and CDR2 (germline): MDHEN, SYDVKM. Losses at the gene ends were 6 bases for V and 5 bases for J; bases not matched to a gene: 8. CDR3 DNA: TGTGCCAGCAGCAGCACCAGGGGGCATACTGAAGCTTTCTTT. It codes for CASSSTRGHTEAFF.

The chain joins TRBV11-2 to TRBJ2-7; 7 bases agree with TRBD1. The CDR3 length is 16 residues. With 4 bases clipped from V and 3 bases from J, the junction kept 12 bases outside the gene matches. Germline V lookup: CDR1 SGHAT, CDR2 FQNNGV. CDR3 DNA sequence: TGTGCCAGCAGCTCCGTTAGACAGGGAAACATCTACGAGCAGTACTTC. Its translation is CASSSVRQGNIYEQYF.

The DNA for the CDR3 is TGTGCCTGGAGAATCCCGGGACTAGCGGGAGCGGAGACCCAGTACTTC. Protein sequence: CAWRIPGLAGAETQYF. V usage is TRBV30 and J usage is TRBJ2-5, with 14 positions matching TRBD2. The V gene end was trimmed by 3 bases and the J gene end by 5 bases; junction bases not matched to a gene: 8. The CDR3 totals 16 residues. Germline V gene data show CDR1 as GTSNPN and CDR2 as SVGIG (reference sequence).

The rearrangement joins TRBV25-1 to TRBJ1-1, with a possible D match to TRBD1 (5 bases). The CDR3 length is 13 residues. CDR1 is MGHDK, CDR2 SYGVNS, per germline. V was pared by 7 bases and J by 0 bases, with 9 bases between. CDR3 sequence reads: CASIPDMNTEAFF. In DNA form, the CDR3 reads TGTGCCAGCATTCCGGACATGAACACTGAAGCTTTCTTT. Drawing the rest from reference TRBV25-1 and TRBJ1-1, the complete variable domain is EADIYQTPRYLVIGTGKKITLECSQTMGHDKMYWYQQDPGMELHLIHYSYGVNSTEKGDLSSESTVSRIRTEHFPLTLESARPSHTSQYLCASIPDMNTEAFFGQGTRLTVV.

The CDR3 DNA reads TGCAGCGTTGAAGAACCCAAGGGGGGCCCCTTGGTCTCCGAGCAGTACTTC. Protein: CSVEEPKGGPLVSEQYF. V usage is TRBV29-1 and J usage is TRBJ2-7, with D perhaps assigned TRBD1 or TRBD2 (6 bases each). Germline loops: CDR1 SQVTM, CDR2 ANQGSEA. The V end was cut by 0 bases, the J end by 6 bases, with 24 bases between. This CDR3 region has 17 residues.

The J gene is TRBJ2-7, the V gene TRBV28; 7 nucleotides align to TRBD2. Germline assignment: CDR1 MDHEN and CDR2 SYDVKM. V was pared by 3 bases and J by 7 bases, with 6 bases of the junction left unmatched. This CDR3 is 13 amino acids long. CDR3 in DNA: TGTGCCAGCAGTTTTAGCGGGCCGAAGGAGCAGTACTTC. Translating it yields CASSFSGPKEQYF.

This clone was recorded a few times. This specimen includes other DNA sequences encoding the same CDR3. V gene TRBV10-1 combines with J gene TRBJ2-2, with D perhaps TRBD2 (6 bases). The V end was cut by 0 bases, the J end by 5 bases, with 7 bases between. CDR3 length: 14 residues. Germline assignment: CDR1 WNHNN and CDR2 SYGVQD (reference sequence). CDR3 nucleotides: TGCGCCAGCAGTGAGTCGGGAGGAACCGGGGAGCTGTTTTTT. It translates to CASSESGGTGELFF.

The V gene is TRBV2, the J gene TRBJ1-1; D is undetermined. The CDR3 runs to 11 residues. CDR1 is SNHLY and CDR2 is FYNNEI in the germline V gene. Trimming pared 4 bases from V and 4 bases from J, leaving 4 bases between. CDR3 protein: CASSVSTEAFF. The DNA of the CDR3 is TGTGCCAGCAGTGTCTCCACTGAAGCTTTCTTT.

This rearrangement joins TRBV28 to TRBJ1-1; D may be TRBD1 (5 bases). This CDR3 is built from 14 residues. The V gene's germline CDR1 is MDHEN and CDR2 SYDVKM. V was clipped by 1 base and J by 5 bases, with 11 bases between them. The CDR3 DNA reads as TGTGCCAGCAGTTTATCTCGGGGGTATACTGAAGCTTTCTTT. Translation gives CASSLSRGYTEAFF.

The chain uses TRBV27 and TRBJ2-5, with TRBD1 identical over 7 bases. Germline trimming cut 5 bases from V and 4 bases from J; bases unmatched to any gene: 13. The CDR3 consists of 16 residues. Germline loops: CDR1 MNHEY, CDR2 SMNVEV (reference sequence). CDR3 in amino acids: CASSQEPGQIPETQYF. The CDR3 DNA reads TGTGCCAGCAGTCAAGAACCGGGACAGATCCCAGAGACCCAGTACTTC.

The chain links TRBV7-8 to TRBJ2-3, with 12 bases fitting TRBD2. Germline V CDR1 and CDR2: SGHVS, FQNEAQ. J gave up 0 bases and V 5 bases, and 9 bases lay outside the gene matches. The CDR3 contains 18 residues. Here the CDR3 DNA reads TGTGCCAGCAGCCCCCTGGGTCTAGCGGGAGGGAGCACAGATACGCAGTATTTT. Translated, it gives CASSPLGLAGGSTDTQYF.

This chain connects TRBV13 to TRBJ1-1; 7 bases agree with TRBD1. The CDR3 runs to 15 residues. Germline loops: CDR1 PRHDT, CDR2 FYEKMQ (reference sequence). V dropped 4 bases and J dropped 0; count of bases not matched to a gene: 5. CDR3 residues: CASSSEGAMNTEAFF. CDR3 nucleotides: TGTGCCAGCAGCTCAGAGGGGGCCATGAACACTGAAGCTTTCTTT.

The genes are TRBV10-3 and TRBJ2-1, with no clear D. V was pared by 8 bases and J by 4 bases, with 6 bases between. CDR3 length: 11 amino acids. Germline V gene lookup returns CDR1 ENHRY and CDR2 SYGVKD. The CDR3, as DNA: TGTGCCATCGGCGAATACAATGAGCAGTTCTTC. This sequence encodes CAIGEYNEQFF.

The chain employs TRBV11-2 and TRBJ2-7; maybe TRBD2 (6 bases). Trimming cost V 5 bases and J 0 bases, with 8 bases left between them. Germline CDR1 reads SGHAT; CDR2 reads FQNNGV. The CDR3 has 13 amino acids. CDR3 amino acids: CASSPGGSYEQYF. In DNA form, the CDR3 reads TGTGCCAGCAGCCCCGGGGGCTCCTACGAGCAGTACTTC.

This chain connects TRBV6-5 to TRBJ1-5; D not resolved. With 2 bases removed from V and 0 bases from J, the gap between germline ends came to 11 bases. The CDR3 loop spans 16 amino acids. Per the germline V gene, CDR1 is MNHEY and CDR2 is SVGAGI. The CDR3 nucleotides read TGTGCCAGCAGTTACCCCAGGATGGATAGCAATCAGCCCCAGCATTTT. Translation gives CASSYPRMDSNQPQHF.

The gene calls are TRBV5-5 and TRBJ2-5; 9 bases map to TRBD2. The V segment lost 0 bases and the J segment 4 bases; nucleotides outside the gene matches: 13. The CDR3 spans 18 residues. Per the germline V gene, CDR1 is SGHKS and CDR2 is YYEKEE (reference sequence). CDR3 residues: CASSLDGSGRKLRETQYF. The CDR3 DNA is TGTGCCAGCAGCTTGGATGGTAGCGGGAGAAAGTTACGAGAGACCCAGTACTTC. Drawing the rest from reference TRBV5-5 and TRBJ2-5, the complete variable domain is DAGVTQSPTHLIKTRGQQVTLRCSPISGHKSVSWYQQVLGQGPQFIFQYYEKEERGRGNFPDRFSARQFPNYSSELNVNALLLGDSALYLCASSLDGSGRKLRETQYFGPGTRLLVL.

J is TRBJ2-2 and V is TRBV28; either TRBD1 or TRBD2 may supply D (5 bases each). Germline CDR1 and CDR2: MDHEN and SYDVKM. Deletions cut 7 bases from V and 3 bases from J, with 15 bases between. The CDR3 length is 15 residues. As DNA, the CDR3 is TGTGCCAGCACCTCCTTGGGGGAGCACACCGGGGAGCTGTTTTTT. This codes for CASTSLGEHTGELFF.

The chain couples TRBV5-1 to TRBJ1-2; a weak D match, TRBD1 (6 bases). Germline CDR1 and CDR2: SGHRS and YFSETQ. The CDR3 has 13 amino acids. The V and J ends lost 3 bases and 5 bases respectively, with 11 bases between them. The CDR3 region has the DNA TGCGCCAGCAGCTGGACAGTGGGGTATGGCTACACCTTC. It yields the protein CASSWTVGYGYTF.